Each of the 10 T cell receptor beta chains below was sequenced from the same sample in a study of T cells expressing NK-cell markers. Reprocessing the 5' RACE reads, TCRdb reports a single entry for every CDR3 protein and omits DNA. The listing records about 260,000 distinct CDR3 sequences. Sequencing was done on a sample of blood T cells: a sorted CD56 or NKG2C T cell subset, CD4+ or CD8+ T cells, or bulk PBMC T cells (not recorded which). The receptor set was obtained from a woman between 18 and 70 years old in good health.

The chain joins TRBV6-1 to TRBJ2-2; TCRdb's D call, TRBD1, is unchecked because there is no DNA. CDR3 length: 17 amino acids. Germline V lookup: CDR1 MNHNS, CDR2 SASEGT. CDR3 sequence reads: CASTPQGLPGYTGELFF.

CDR3 amino acids: CASSGQGQPQHF. The rearrangement joins TRBV12-3 or TRBV12-4 to TRBJ1-5; no DNA is available, so the TRBD1 call from TCRdb remains unchecked. There are 12 residues in the CDR3.

The rearrangement links TRBV5-1 to TRBJ2-4; the D call from TCRdb, TRBD1, cannot be confirmed without DNA. The CDR3 length is 16 residues. Germline CDR1 SGHRS, CDR2 YFSETQ. Here the CDR3 reads CASSMGRQGPTNIQYF.

The chain is built from TRBV12-3 or TRBV12-4 and TRBJ2-3; there is no DNA to check the TCRdb D call of TRBD2. The CDR3 contains 15 residues. The CDR3 region is CASRERLAGGNTQYF.

The rearrangement links TRBV20-1 to TRBJ1-3; lacking DNA, the TRBD1 call made by TCRdb goes unchecked. This CDR3 region has 14 residues. Germline V CDR1 and CDR2: DFQATT, SNEGSKA (reference sequence). The CDR3 is CSARDRDRVDTIYF.

J is TRBJ2-2 and V is TRBV7-9. Germline V gene sequence: CDR1 SEHNR, CDR2 FQNEAQ (reference sequence). This CDR3 region has 15 residues. The CDR3: CASSTTWANTGELFF.

The chain links TRBV27 to TRBJ2-1; TCRdb's D call of TRBD2 is untestable without DNA. Germline V CDR1 and CDR2: MNHEY, SMNVEV (reference sequence). The length of the CDR3 is 15 residues. This CDR3 reads CASSFVASGYNEQFF.

The chain is built from TRBV28 and TRBJ1-5. CDR1 is MDHEN and CDR2 is SYDVKM in the germline V gene. The CDR3 is made up of 12 amino acids. The CDR3 spells CASKSGNQPQHF.

The CDR3 reads CASSYLTGPNYGYTF. The rearrangement links TRBV6-5 to TRBJ1-2; TCRdb indicates TRBD1, and absent DNA this call remains unverified. Germline V gene sequence: CDR1 MNHEY, CDR2 SVGAGI. This CDR3 region has 15 residues.

The chain recombines TRBV5-1 with TRBJ1-1; TCRdb's D call, TRBD1, is unchecked because there is no DNA. The CDR3 covers 14 residues. In germline, CDR1 is SGHRS, CDR2 YFSETQ. The CDR3 region is CASSLARGKAEAFF.